A selection of T cell receptor beta chains follows, all from one sample in a study of shared clonotypes between healthy human individuals. Repertoires were generated with immunoSEQ multiplex PCR, while TCRdb's copy carries only in-frame clones and drops some. The sample yields hundreds of thousands of clones, approximately 71% seen once. Material for sequencing was PBMCs. All receptors derive from a woman aged 40 to 50 in good health. Some clones in this sample may be carry-over from other donors' samples. CDR3s include the opening cysteine and the closing phenylalanine or tryptophan. The order of the fields is J gene, V gene, CDR3 protein.

TRBJ1-1	TRBV9	CASSVDVGNTEAFF
TRBJ2-3	TRBV7-9	CASRLAGPGTDTQYF
TRBJ2-7	TRBV5-1	CASSLGGFDEQYF
TRBJ2-5	TRBV28	CASRYGGPGQETQYF
TRBJ2-2	TRBV19	CASTNRGGNTGELFF
TRBJ2-1	TRBV29-1	CSVDGGWEGYNEQFF
TRBJ2-7	TRBV7-2	CASSLVGAQGMEQYF
TRBJ2-5	TRBV13	CASSLIGTAQYF
TRBJ2-3	TRBV21-1	CASSKRGHRDRRTDTQYF
TRBJ2-1	TRBV4-1	CASSQDGLGGSDEQFF
TRBJ1-3	TRBV28	CASSMTGRGNTIYF
TRBJ1-1	TRBV10-3	CAIRQSMGRNTEAFF
TRBJ2-1	TRBV29-1	CSVERGAGEQFF
TRBJ1-2	TRBV7-8	CASSFRSAALGPNYGYTF
TRBJ2-1	TRBV27	CASSFARSPHNEQFF
TRBJ2-2	TRBV18	CASSPLTFEAGELFF
TRBJ2-7	TRBV9	CASPKRGRHEQYF
TRBJ2-7	TRBV5-6	CASSKGLAGGLPQYF
TRBJ2-1	TRBV5-1	CASSLRTRSYNEQFF